This TCR beta chain emerged from a study of radiotherapy plus CTLA-4 blockade in lung cancer. CDR1 is SGHRS, CDR2 YFSETQ, per germline. The V and J ends lost 2 bases and 5 bases respectively, with 10 bases between them. There are 14 residues in the CDR3. Study-wide points: After radiotherapy and ipilimumab, tumor-derived clones expanded in peripheral blood.

The repertoire was sequenced with immunoSEQ multiplex PCR; TCRdb's copy has only in-frame clones and lacks some. This table holds approximately 25,000 clones, 65% to 85% found once. For this clone: Its antigen remains unidentified.

The source material was peripheral blood, sampled from a patient treated with radiotherapy plus ipilimumab. The chain recombines TRBV5-1 with TRBJ2-2; maybe TRBD1 (6 bases). This receptor was identified in a human donor with non-small cell lung cancer who had stable disease on radiotherapy plus ipilimumab. CDR3 protein: CASSFRQGTGELFF. In DNA form, the CDR3 reads TGCGCCAGCAGCTTTAGGCAGGGGACCGGGGAGCTGTTTTTT.